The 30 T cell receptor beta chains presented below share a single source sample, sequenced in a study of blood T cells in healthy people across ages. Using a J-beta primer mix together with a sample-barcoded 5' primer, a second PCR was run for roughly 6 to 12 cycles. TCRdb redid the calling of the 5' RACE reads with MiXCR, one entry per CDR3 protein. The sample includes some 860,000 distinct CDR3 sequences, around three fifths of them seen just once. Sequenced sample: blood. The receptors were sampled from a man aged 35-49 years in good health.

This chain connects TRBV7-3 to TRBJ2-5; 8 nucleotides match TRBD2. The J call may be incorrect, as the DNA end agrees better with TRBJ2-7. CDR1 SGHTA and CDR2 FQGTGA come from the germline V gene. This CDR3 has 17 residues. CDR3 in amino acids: CASSLKGSAGGWSEQYF. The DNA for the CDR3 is TGTGCCAGCAGCTTAAAAGGGTCTGCGGGAGGCTGGTCCGAGCAGTACTTC.

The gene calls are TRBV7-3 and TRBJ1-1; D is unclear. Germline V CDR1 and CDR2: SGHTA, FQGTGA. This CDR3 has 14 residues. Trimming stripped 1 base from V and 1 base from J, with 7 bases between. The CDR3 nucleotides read TGTGCCAGCAGCTTAATCTTAGGGAACACTGAAGCTTTCTTT. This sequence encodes CASSLILGNTEAFF.

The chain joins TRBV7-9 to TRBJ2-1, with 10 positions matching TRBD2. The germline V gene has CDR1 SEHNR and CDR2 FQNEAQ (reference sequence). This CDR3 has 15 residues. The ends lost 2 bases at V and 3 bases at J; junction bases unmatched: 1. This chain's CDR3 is CASSLTSGIYNEQFF. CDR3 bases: TGTGCCAGCAGCTTAACTAGCGGGATCTACAATGAGCAGTTCTTC.

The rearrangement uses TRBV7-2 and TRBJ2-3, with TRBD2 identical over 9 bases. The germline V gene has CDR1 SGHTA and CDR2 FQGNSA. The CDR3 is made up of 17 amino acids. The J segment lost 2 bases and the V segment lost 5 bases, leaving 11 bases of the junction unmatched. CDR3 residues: CASSPSPGTSNTDTQYF. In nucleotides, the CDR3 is TGTGCCAGCAGCCCCAGCCCGGGGACTAGCAACACAGATACGCAGTATTTT.

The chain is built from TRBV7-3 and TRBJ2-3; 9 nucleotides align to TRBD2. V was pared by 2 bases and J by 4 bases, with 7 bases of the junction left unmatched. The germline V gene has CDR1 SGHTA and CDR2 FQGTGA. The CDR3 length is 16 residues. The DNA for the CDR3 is TGTGCCAGCAGCTTATTATCAGCGGGAGGCGCAGATACGCAGTATTTT. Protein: CASSLLSAGGADTQYF.

CDR3 sequence (DNA): TGCGCCAGCAGTGAGAGCCGGTGGGCAGGGTCTGAGAAACTGTTTTTT. Its translation is CASSESRWAGSEKLFF. The chain has TRBV10-2 and TRBJ1-4, with a possible D match to TRBD1 (5 bases). Germline V gene lookup returns CDR1 WSHSY and CDR2 SAAADI. The CDR3 consists of 16 residues. Trimming shortened V by 2 bases and J by 11 bases, and 21 bases separated the two germline ends.

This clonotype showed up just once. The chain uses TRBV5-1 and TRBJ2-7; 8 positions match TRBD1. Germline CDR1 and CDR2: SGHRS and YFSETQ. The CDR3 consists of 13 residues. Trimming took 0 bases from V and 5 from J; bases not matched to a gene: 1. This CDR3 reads CASSLDRGNEQYF. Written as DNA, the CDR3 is TGCGCCAGCAGCTTGGACAGGGGGAACGAGCAGTACTTC.

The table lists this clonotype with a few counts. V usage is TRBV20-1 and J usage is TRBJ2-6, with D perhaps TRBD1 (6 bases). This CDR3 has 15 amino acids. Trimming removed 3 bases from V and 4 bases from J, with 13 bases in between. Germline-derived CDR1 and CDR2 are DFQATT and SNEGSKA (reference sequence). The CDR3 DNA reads TGCAGTGCTAGTGGGCAGGGGATCGGGGCCAACGTCCTGACTTTC. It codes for CSASGQGIGANVLTF.

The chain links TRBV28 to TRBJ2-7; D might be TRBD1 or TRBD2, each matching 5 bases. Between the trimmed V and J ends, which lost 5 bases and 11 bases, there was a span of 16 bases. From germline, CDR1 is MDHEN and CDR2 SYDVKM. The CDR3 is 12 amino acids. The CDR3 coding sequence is TGTGCCAGCAGTCTGACCCAAGGGACGGAGTACTTC. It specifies CASSLTQGTEYF.

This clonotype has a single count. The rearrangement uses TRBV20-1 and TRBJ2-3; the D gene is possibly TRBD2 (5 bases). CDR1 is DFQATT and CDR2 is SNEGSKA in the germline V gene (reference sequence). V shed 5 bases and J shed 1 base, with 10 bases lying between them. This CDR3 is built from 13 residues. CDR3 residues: CSASTGGTDTQYF. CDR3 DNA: TGCAGTGCTTCGACCGGGGGCACAGATACGCAGTATTTT.

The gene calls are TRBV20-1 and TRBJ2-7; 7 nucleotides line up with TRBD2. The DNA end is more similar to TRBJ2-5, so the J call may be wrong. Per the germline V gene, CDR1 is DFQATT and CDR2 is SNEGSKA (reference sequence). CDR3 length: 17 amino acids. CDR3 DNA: TGCAGTGCTAGCCATCCTAGCTCGGGAGGAGGCGCCGGGACCCAGTACTTC. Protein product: CSASHPSSGGGAGTQYF.

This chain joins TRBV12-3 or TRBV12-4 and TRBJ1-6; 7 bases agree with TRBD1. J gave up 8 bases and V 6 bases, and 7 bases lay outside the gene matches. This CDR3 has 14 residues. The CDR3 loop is CASRTGSWDSPLHF. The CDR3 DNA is TGTGCCAGCAGGACAGGGAGTTGGGATTCACCCCTCCACTTT.

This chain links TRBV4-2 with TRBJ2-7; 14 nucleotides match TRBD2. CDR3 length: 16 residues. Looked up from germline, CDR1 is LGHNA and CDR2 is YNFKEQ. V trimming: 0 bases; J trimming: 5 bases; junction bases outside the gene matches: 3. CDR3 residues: CASSQEGLAGVDEQYF. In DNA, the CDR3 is TGTGCCAGCAGCCAAGAGGGACTAGCGGGAGTTGACGAGCAGTACTTC.

The CDR3 here is CASSPGSADYGYTF. The CDR3 nucleotides read TGTGCCAGCAGCCCCGGATCGGCGGACTATGGCTACACCTTC. The gene calls are TRBV7-9 and TRBJ1-2; D is undetermined. From germline, CDR1 is SEHNR and CDR2 FQNEAQ (reference sequence). This CDR3 has 14 amino acids. V was clipped by 5 bases and J by 3 bases, with 13 bases between them.

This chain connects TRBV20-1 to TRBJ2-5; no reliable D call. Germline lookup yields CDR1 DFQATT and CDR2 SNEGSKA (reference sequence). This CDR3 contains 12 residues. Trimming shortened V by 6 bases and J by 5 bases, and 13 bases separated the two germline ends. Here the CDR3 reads CSALDPDETQYF. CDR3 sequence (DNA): TGCAGTGCCCTGGACCCGGACGAGACCCAGTACTTC.

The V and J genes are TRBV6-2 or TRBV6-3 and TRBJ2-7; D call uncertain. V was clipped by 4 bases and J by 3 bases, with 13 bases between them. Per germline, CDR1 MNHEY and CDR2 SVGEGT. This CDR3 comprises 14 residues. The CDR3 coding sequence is TGTGCCAGCAGTTTCACTCGATTAGACTACGAGCAGTACTTC. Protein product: CASSFTRLDYEQYF.

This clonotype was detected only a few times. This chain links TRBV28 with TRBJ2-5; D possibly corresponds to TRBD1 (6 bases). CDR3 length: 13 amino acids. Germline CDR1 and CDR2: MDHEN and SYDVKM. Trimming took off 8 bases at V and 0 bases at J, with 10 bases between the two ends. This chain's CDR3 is CASLGHNQETQYF. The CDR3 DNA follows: TGTGCCAGCCTGGGACACAACCAAGAGACCCAGTACTTC.

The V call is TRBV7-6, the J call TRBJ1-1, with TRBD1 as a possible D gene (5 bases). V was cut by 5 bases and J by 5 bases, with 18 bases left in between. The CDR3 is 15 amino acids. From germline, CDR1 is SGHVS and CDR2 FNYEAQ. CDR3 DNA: TGTGCCAGCAGCGGGGGAAGACGGGATCGGACTGAAGCTTTCTTT. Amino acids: CASSGGRRDRTEAFF.

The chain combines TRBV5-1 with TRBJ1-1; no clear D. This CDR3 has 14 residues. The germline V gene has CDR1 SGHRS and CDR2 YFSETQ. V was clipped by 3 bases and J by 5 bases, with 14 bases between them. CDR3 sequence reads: CASSSSGVGTEAFF. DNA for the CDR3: TGCGCCAGCAGCTCGTCAGGAGTAGGTACTGAAGCTTTCTTT.

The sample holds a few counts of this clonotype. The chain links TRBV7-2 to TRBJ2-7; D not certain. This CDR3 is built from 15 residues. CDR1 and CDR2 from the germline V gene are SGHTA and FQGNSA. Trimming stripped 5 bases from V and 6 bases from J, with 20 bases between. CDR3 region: CASSRLSRGPSEQYF. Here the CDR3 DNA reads TGTGCCAGCAGCCGCTTGAGCCGCGGCCCGTCCGAGCAGTACTTC.

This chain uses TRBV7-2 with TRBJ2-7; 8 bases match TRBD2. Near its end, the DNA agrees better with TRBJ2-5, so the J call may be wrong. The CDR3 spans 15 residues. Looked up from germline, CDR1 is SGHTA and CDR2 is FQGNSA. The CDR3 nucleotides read TGTGCCAGCAGCTTAGCAGCGGGAGCGGTAGAGACCCAGTACTTC. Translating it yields CASSLAAGAVETQYF.

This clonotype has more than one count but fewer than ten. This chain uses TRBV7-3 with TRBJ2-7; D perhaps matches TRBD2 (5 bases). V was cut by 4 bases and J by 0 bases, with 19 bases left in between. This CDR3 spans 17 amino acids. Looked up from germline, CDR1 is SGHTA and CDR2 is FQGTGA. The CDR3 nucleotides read TGTGCCAGCAGCTGTGCCCCGCAGCGGACCAGCTCCTACGAGCAGTACTTC. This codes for CASSCAPQRTSSYEQYF.

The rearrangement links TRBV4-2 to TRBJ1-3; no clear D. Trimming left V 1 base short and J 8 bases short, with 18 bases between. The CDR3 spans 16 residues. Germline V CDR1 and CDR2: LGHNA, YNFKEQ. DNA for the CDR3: TGTGCCAGCAGCCAAGGGGGTAGGACGGTCGGATACACCATATATTTT. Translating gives CASSQGGRTVGYTIYF.

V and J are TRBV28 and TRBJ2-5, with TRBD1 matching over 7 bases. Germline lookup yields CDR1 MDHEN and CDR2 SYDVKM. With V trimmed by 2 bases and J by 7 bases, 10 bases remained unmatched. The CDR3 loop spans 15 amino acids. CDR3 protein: CASSLGTALRVTQYF. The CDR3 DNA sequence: TGTGCCAGCAGTTTAGGGACAGCCCTGAGGGTGACCCAGTACTTC.

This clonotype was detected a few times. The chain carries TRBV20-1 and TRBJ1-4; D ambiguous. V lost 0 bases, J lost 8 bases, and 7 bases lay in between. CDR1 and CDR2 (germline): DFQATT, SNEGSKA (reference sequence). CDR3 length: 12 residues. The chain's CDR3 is CSARDMREKLFF. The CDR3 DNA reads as TGCAGTGCTAGAGATATGCGGGAAAAACTGTTTTTT.

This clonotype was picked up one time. The CDR3 bases are TGTGCCAGCAGTCTCCGGGACTTCGCCACAGATACGCAGTATTTT. Translation: CASSLRDFATDTQYF. The rearrangement uses TRBV5-5 and TRBJ2-3, with D possibly TRBD2 on 6 matching bases. This CDR3 is 15 amino acids long. CDR1 is SGHKS, CDR2 YYEKEE, per germline (reference sequence). With 5 bases removed from V and 2 bases from J, the gap between germline ends came to 15 bases.

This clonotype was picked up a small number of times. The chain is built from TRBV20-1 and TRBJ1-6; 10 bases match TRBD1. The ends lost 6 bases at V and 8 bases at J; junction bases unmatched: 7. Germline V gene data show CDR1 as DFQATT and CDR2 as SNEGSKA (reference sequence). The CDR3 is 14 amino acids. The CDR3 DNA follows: TGCAGTGCCCCAGGACAGGGGGAGTATTCACCCCTCCACTTT. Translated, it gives CSAPGQGEYSPLHF.

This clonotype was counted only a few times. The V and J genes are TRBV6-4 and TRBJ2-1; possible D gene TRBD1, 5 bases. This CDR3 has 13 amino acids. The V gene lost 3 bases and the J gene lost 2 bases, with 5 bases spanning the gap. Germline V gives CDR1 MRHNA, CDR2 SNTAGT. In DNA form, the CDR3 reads TGTGCCAGCAGTGAGGACACCTACAATGAGCAGTTCTTC. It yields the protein CASSEDTYNEQFF.

CDR3 residues: CSARGSQPQHF. The CDR3 bases are TGCAGTGCTAGAGGTTCTCAGCCCCAGCATTTT. The chain combines TRBV20-1 with TRBJ1-5; D is ambiguous. This CDR3 region has 11 residues. The V gene's germline CDR1 is DFQATT and CDR2 SNEGSKA (reference sequence). V dropped 1 base and J dropped 6 bases, with 4 bases sitting between them.

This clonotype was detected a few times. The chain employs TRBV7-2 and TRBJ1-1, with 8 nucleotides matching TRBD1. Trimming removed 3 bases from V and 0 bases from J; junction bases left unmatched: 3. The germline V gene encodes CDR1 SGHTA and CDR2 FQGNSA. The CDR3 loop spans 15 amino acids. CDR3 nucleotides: TGTGCCAGCAGCTTTGCAGGGGGCTTGAACACTGAAGCTTTCTTT. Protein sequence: CASSFAGGLNTEAFF.